These 25 T cell receptor beta chains originate from one sample sequenced in a study of T cells after yellow fever vaccination. TCRdb reprocessed the 5' RACE reads with MiXCR, giving one entry per CDR3 protein. The sample yields some 600,000 distinct CDR3 sequences, less than 20% seen once. Here the sequenced sample was PBMCs, taken 5 days after the first yellow fever vaccination. The receptors shown here come from a man between 18 and 29 years old who received the YFV17D yellow fever vaccine.

This clonotype was counted many times. The chain combines TRBV20-1 with TRBJ2-3; D is undetermined. CDR1 DFQATT and CDR2 SNEGSKA come from the germline V gene (reference sequence). The CDR3 sequence is 12 residues long. V lost 5 bases and J lost 6, with 12 bases in between. The CDR3 nucleotides read TGCAGTGCTTTCTGGCCGGGCGATACGCAGTATTTT. Translated, it gives CSAFWPGDTQYF.

This rearrangement joins TRBV7-2 to TRBJ1-2, with D perhaps matching TRBD1 (5 bases). The ends were cut back, 8 bases at V and 8 bases at J, with 21 bases in the middle. This CDR3 contains 14 residues. The germline V gene encodes CDR1 SGHTA and CDR2 FQGNSA. The CDR3 coding sequence is TGTGCCAGCGGGACCAACGATTACAGGATCGGCTACACCTTC. As protein: CASGTNDYRIGYTF.

The genes are TRBV2 and TRBJ2-7; D is unresolved. V shed 6 bases and J shed 2 bases, with 14 bases lying between them. The germline CDR1 and CDR2 sequences are SNHLY and FYNNEI. The CDR3 totals 14 residues. In DNA form, the CDR3 reads TGTGCCAGCAGAGAGGCCAGCCTAACCTACGAGCAGTACGTC. It is translated as CASREASLTYEQYV.

There are many counts of this clonotype. This chain uses TRBV7-9 with TRBJ2-3, with unresolved D. V shed 3 bases and J shed 0 bases, with 7 bases lying between them. The CDR3 has 14 residues. Germline CDR1 and CDR2: SEHNR and FQNEAQ (reference sequence). CDR3 sequence: CASSFVLSTDTQYF. CDR3 sequence (DNA): TGTGCCAGCAGCTTTGTGTTAAGCACAGATACGCAGTATTTT.

V gene TRBV27 combines with J gene TRBJ2-3; D call uncertain. V was pared by 0 bases and J by 6 bases, with 10 bases between. CDR1 MNHEY and CDR2 SMNVEV come from the germline V gene (reference sequence). CDR3 size: 14 residues. The CDR3 coding sequence is TGTGCCAGCAGTTTATCATCCCCCACCGATACGCAGTATTTT. Translated, it gives CASSLSSPTDTQYF.

This clonotype was found a few times. V gene TRBV20-1 combines with J gene TRBJ2-3; no clear D. The CDR3 has 15 amino acids. Germline-derived CDR1 and CDR2 are DFQATT and SNEGSKA (reference sequence). V lost 0 bases and J 0 bases, leaving 10 bases between the germline ends. In DNA form, the CDR3 reads TGCAGTGCTAGAGAAACCCTAGGGAGCACAGATACGCAGTATTTT. Translation: CSARETLGSTDTQYF.

V usage is TRBV9 and J usage is TRBJ2-2; possible D gene TRBD2, 6 bases. The CDR3 is made up of 15 amino acids. V was shortened by 1 base and J by 4 bases, with 11 bases between the two germline ends. The V gene's germline CDR1 is SGDLS and CDR2 YYNGEE. In nucleotides, the CDR3 is TGTGCCAGCAGCGTAAGGAGGGACGCCACCGGGGAGCTGTTTTTT. It is translated as CASSVRRDATGELFF.

This chain uses TRBV6-5 with TRBJ1-6; D unresolved. The CDR3 has 12 residues. CDR1 and CDR2 from the germline V gene are MNHEY and SVGAGI. Trimming cost V 7 bases and J 13 bases, with 14 bases left between them. CDR3 nucleotide sequence: TGTGCCAGCAAAAGGTCGGTGGGTCCCCTCCACTTT. Protein product: CASKRSVGPLHF.

This clonotype has only a few counts. The J gene is TRBJ2-1, the V gene TRBV7-2; the match to TRBD1 covers 7 bases. V was clipped by 2 bases and J by 14 bases; unmatched bases: 3. The CDR3 extends over 11 amino acids. Germline values: CDR1 SGHTA, CDR2 FQGNSA. The CDR3 here is CASSLSGGKFF. The CDR3 coding sequence is TGTGCCAGCAGCTTATCAGGGGGAAAGTTCTTC. The full variable domain, with the rest looked up from reference TRBV7-2 and TRBJ2-1, is GAGVSQSPSNKVTEKGKDVELRCDPISGHTALYWYRQSLGQGLEFLIYFQGNSAPDKSGLPSDRFSAERTGGSVSTLTIQRTQQEDSAVYLCASSLSGGKFFGPGTRLTVL.

In this sample, this clonotype turned up a few times. The chain links TRBV10-3 to TRBJ1-1; 7 bases fit TRBD1. The CDR3 covers 13 residues. V trimming: 6 bases; J trimming: 3 bases; junction bases outside the gene matches: 4. Germline V gives CDR1 ENHRY, CDR2 SYGVKD. CDR3 DNA sequence: TGTGCCATCAGCTACAGGGGAGACACTGAAGCTTTCTTT. It codes for CAISYRGDTEAFF.

This chain joins TRBV12-3 or TRBV12-4 and TRBJ1-1; D perhaps matches TRBD1 (5 bases). V gave up 3 bases and J gave up 3 bases, with 11 bases separating them. The CDR3 totals 14 residues. The CDR3 region has the DNA TGTGCCAGCAGTTTTGACAGAAGATACACTGAAGCTTTCTTT. It is translated as CASSFDRRYTEAFF.

This clonotype was counted a few times. The chain is built from TRBV4-3 and TRBJ2-6; D gene ambiguous. Germline values: CDR1 LGHNA, CDR2 YSLEER. Trimming cost V 0 bases and J 4 bases, with 4 bases left between them. This CDR3 spans 14 amino acids. The CDR3 DNA follows: TGCGCCAGCAGCCAAGATGACGGGGCCAACGTCCTGACTTTC. Its translation: CASSQDDGANVLTF.

This clonotype was seen a handful of times. This sequence joins TRBV5-1 and TRBJ2-2; D remains unclear. Trimming took 5 bases from V and 6 from J, leaving 5 bases between them. Germline CDR1 and CDR2: SGHRS and YFSETQ. This CDR3 has 11 residues. The CDR3: CASRLPGELFF. The DNA for the CDR3 is TGCGCCAGCAGACTACCCGGGGAGCTGTTTTTT.

This clonotype was recorded at least ten times. The V and J genes are TRBV6-1 and TRBJ2-3, with 11 bases matching TRBD2. This CDR3 contains 15 residues. The germline CDR1 and CDR2 sequences are MNHNS and SASEGT. Trimming took 6 bases from V and 5 from J; bases not matched to a gene: 7. In DNA form, the CDR3 reads TGTGCCAGCAGCCTAGCGGGGGGTAATAGAGATACGCAGTATTTT. Residues: CASSLAGGNRDTQYF.

V and J are TRBV7-2 and TRBJ2-3; a weak D match, TRBD2 (6 bases). Germline V CDR1 and CDR2: SGHTA, FQGNSA. Deletions cut 1 base from V and 4 bases from J, with 15 bases between. The CDR3 length is 16 residues. The CDR3 DNA sequence: TGTGCCAGCAGCTTAGGAGGGACTCAAGCAGCAGATACGCAGTATTTT. Protein: CASSLGGTQAADTQYF.

CDR3 region: CASSYPHYEQYF. The CDR3 nucleotides read TGTGCCAGCAGTTACCCGCACTACGAGCAGTACTTC. V and J are TRBV6-2 or TRBV6-3 and TRBJ2-7; no reliable D call. Trimming took 2 bases from V and 3 from J, leaving 5 bases between them. The germline CDR1 and CDR2 sequences are MNHEY and SVGEGT. This CDR3 region has 12 residues.

This clonotype has only a few counts. The chain carries TRBV11-3 and TRBJ2-3, with 12 bases identical to TRBD1. J was trimmed by 5 bases and V by 5 bases; bases with no gene match: 5. Germline V gene lookup returns CDR1 SGHNT and CDR2 YENEEA. The CDR3 runs to 15 residues. CDR3 DNA: TGTGCCAGCAGCCCGGGACAGGGGGCCGTAGATACGCAGTATTTT. This sequence encodes CASSPGQGAVDTQYF.

There are a few counts of this clonotype. The chain joins TRBV29-1 to TRBJ1-1, with TRBD1 identical over 9 bases. CDR1 and CDR2 from the germline V gene are SQVTM and ANQGSEA. This CDR3 contains 15 residues. V shed 3 bases and J 3 bases; nucleotides not matched to a gene: 8. The DNA of the CDR3 is TGCAGCGTTGAGGGGACAGGGTCTAAGGACACTGAAGCTTTCTTT. Encoded protein: CSVEGTGSKDTEAFF.

The chain uses TRBV7-2 and TRBJ2-3; D is perhaps TRBD1 (5 bases). The CDR3 sequence is 13 residues long. The V end lost 5 bases, the J end lost 8 bases, and 14 bases lay between the germline ends. Germline V gene sequence: CDR1 SGHTA, CDR2 FQGNSA. In DNA, the CDR3 is TGTGCCAGCAGCCAAGGGGCCTGGGGTACGCAGTATTTT. It specifies CASSQGAWGTQYF. The full variable domain, with the rest looked up from reference TRBV7-2 and TRBJ2-3, is GAGVSQSPSNKVTEKGKDVELRCDPISGHTALYWYRQSLGQGLEFLIYFQGNSAPDKSGLPSDRFSAERTGGSVSTLTIQRTQQEDSAVYLCASSQGAWGTQYFGPGTRLTVL.

In the case of this clonotype: The conserved closing phenylalanine or tryptophan is absent in this CDR3, likely reflecting a read error. The chain couples TRBV7-2 to TRBJ2-3, with 8 bases aligning to TRBD2. The V gene's germline CDR1 is SGHTA and CDR2 FQGNSA. V was clipped by 10 bases and J by 1 base; unmatched bases: 4. CDR3 length: 13 amino acids. CDR3 amino acids: CATRGGGTDTQYY. The CDR3 DNA sequence: TGTGCCACCCGGGGGGGAGGCACAGATACGCAGTATTAT.

In nucleotides, the CDR3 is TGTGCCAGCAGCCAAGAAAGTTCCAGGACAGGCTCCTATGGCTACACCTTC. Translated: CASSQESSRTGSYGYTF. The chain links TRBV3-1 to TRBJ1-2; TRBD1 agrees at 7 bases. The CDR3 loop spans 17 amino acids. Germline loops: CDR1 LGHDT, CDR2 YNNKEL (reference sequence). Trimming removed 0 bases from V and 4 bases from J; junction bases left unmatched: 11. The whole variable domain, remainder taken from reference TRBV3-1 and TRBJ1-2, is DTAVSQTPKYLVTQMGNDKSIKCEQNLGHDTMYWYKQDSKKFLKIMFSYNNKELIINETVPNRFSPKSPDKAHLNLHINSLELGDSAVYFCASSQESSRTGSYGYTFGSGTRLTVV.

In its sample, this clonotype was seen many times. The rearrangement links TRBV7-2 to TRBJ2-2; 7 nucleotides agree with TRBD1. V gave up 5 bases and J gave up 7 bases; unmatched junction bases: 7. From germline, CDR1 is SGHTA and CDR2 FQGNSA. The CDR3 length is 14 residues. CDR3 protein: CASSRQGPIGELFF. In DNA, the CDR3 is TGTGCCAGCAGCAGACAGGGACCAATCGGGGAGCTGTTTTTT.

This clonotype has a handful of counts. The rearrangement uses TRBV6-5 and TRBJ1-3; no definite D call. CDR1 is MNHEY, CDR2 SVGAGI, per germline. The length of the CDR3 is 12 residues. V was pared by 6 bases and J by 2 bases, with 5 bases between. The CDR3 sequence is CASRDAGNTIYF. DNA of the CDR3: TGTGCCAGCAGGGACGCTGGAAACACCATATATTTT.

This clonotype occurred a few times. This chain links TRBV4-1 with TRBJ1-2, with 7 bases fitting TRBD1. CDR1 is MGHRA and CDR2 is YSYEKL in the germline V gene. The CDR3 loop spans 15 amino acids. The trim removed 3 bases at V and 1 base at J, leaving 5 bases unmatched. The CDR3 coding sequence is TGCGCCAGCAGCCAGGGGACAGCCAGTAACTATGGCTACACCTTC. Its translation is CASSQGTASNYGYTF.

The rearrangement uses TRBV20-1 and TRBJ1-3; D remains unclear. The CDR3 loop spans 13 amino acids. The V end was cut by 5 bases, the J end by 1 base, with 9 bases between. The germline V gene has CDR1 DFQATT and CDR2 SNEGSKA (reference sequence). CDR3 loop: CSAVSGSGNTIYF. The DNA for the CDR3 is TGCAGTGCTGTTAGTGGTTCTGGAAACACCATATATTTT.